The clone carrying this T cell receptor (beta chain) has a count of ten or more. This sample was taken from a study of T-cell memory formation after mild COVID-19. TCRdb passed the 5' RACE reads through MiXCR, listing each CDR3 protein once. The sample consists of 190,000 or so distinct CDR3 sequences, around a fifth of them appearing once. This CDR3 comprises 14 residues. The V end lost 4 bases, the J end lost 6 bases, and 12 bases lay between the germline ends. The germline gives CDR1 MNHEY, CDR2 SMNVEV (reference sequence). The sequencing input was PBMCs or a T cell subset sorted from them (not recorded which). This chain links TRBV27 with TRBJ2-2, with D tentatively TRBD2 (7 bases). The sequence derives from an adult woman who had mild COVID-19 (a few samples of this study predate the infection). Cell type and time point are not known. CDR3 DNA sequence: TGTGCCAGCAGTTACGGGGGGCCTTCCGGGGAGCTGTTTTTT. Translated: CASSYGGPSGELFF.